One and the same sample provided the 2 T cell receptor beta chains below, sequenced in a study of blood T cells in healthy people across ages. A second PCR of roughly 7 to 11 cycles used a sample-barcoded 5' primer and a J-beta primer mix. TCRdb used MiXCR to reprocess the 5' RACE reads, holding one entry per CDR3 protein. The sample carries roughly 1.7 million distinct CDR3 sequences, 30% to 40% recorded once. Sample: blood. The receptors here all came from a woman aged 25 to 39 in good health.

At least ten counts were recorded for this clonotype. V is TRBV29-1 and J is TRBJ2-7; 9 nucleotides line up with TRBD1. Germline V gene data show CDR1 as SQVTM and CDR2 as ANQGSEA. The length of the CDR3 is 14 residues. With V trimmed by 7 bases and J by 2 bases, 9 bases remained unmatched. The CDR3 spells CSARRGQGTYEQYF. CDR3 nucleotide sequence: TGCAGCGCTCGCAGGGGACAGGGTACCTACGAGCAGTACTTC.

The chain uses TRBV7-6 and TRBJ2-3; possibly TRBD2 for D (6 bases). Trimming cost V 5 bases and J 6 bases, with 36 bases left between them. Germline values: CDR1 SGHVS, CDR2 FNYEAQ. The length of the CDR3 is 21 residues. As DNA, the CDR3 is TGTGCCAGCAGCGGGAGAGGTCAGAAGGTGGGCGGGACCCCACCGTACGATACGCAGTATTTT. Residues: CASSGRGQKVGGTPPYDTQYF.